The rows below give T cell receptor beta chains drawn from one sample of a study of T cell repertoires in cytomegalovirus infection. Which antigens these TCRs recognize remains unknown. TCRdb independently ran MiXCR on the reads; one entry per CDR3 protein. This table has roughly 570,000 distinct CDR3 sequences, over 35% appearing once. Sequencing was performed on cultured PBMCs, taken from culture after CMV antigen stimulation. All receptors derive from a human donor in good health (CMV status not recorded). Some clones in this sample may be carry-over from other donors' samples. Both conserved end residues are part of each CDR3. D genes are given only for firm matches. Only some rows state a clone size, as once, few, many or a class for expanded clones.

TRBV7-2	.	many	TRBJ1-1	CASSLEAVGTEAFF	TGTGCCAGCAGCTTAGAAGCGGTAGGCACTGAAGCTTTCTTT
TRBV11-2	TRBD1	few	TRBJ2-7	CASSLTGTGNAEQYF	TGTGCCAGCAGCTTAACCGGGACAGGGAATGCCGAGCAGTACTTC
TRBV2	.	few	TRBJ2-3	CASSEGRGVRPF	TGTGCCAGCAGTGAAGGGCGCGGGGTCCGACCCTTT
TRBV12-3/TRBV12-4	.	.	TRBJ2-2	CASSSQAAGLVGELFF	TGTGCCAGCTCTTCACAGGCGGCGGGGCTTGTCGGGGAGCTGTTTTTT
TRBV7-6	.	few	TRBJ2-5	CASSLYLETQYF	TGTGCCAGCAGCTTATATTTGGAGACCCAGTACTTC
TRBV5-1	.	.	TRBJ2-5	CASSLMAPGLQETQYF	TGCGCCAGCAGCTTGATGGCTCCAGGGCTCCAAGAGACCCAGTACTTC
TRBV7-6	.	few	TRBJ1-1	CAGFKGGRETMNTEAFF	TGTGCCGGATTCAAAGGGGGGCGGGAAACTATGAACACTGAAGCTTTCTTT
TRBV18	.	.	TRBJ2-7	CASSLPGGPINEQYF	TGTGCCAGCTCGCTCCCGGGGGGCCCAATTAACGAGCAGTACTTC
TRBV7-9	TRBD1	.	TRBJ1-2	CASRGTGGDGYTF	TGTGCCAGCAGGGGGACAGGGGGGGATGGCTACACCTTC
TRBV20-1	.	once	TRBJ2-1	CSAIRRAEQFF	TGCAGTGCTATTCGGCGGGCTGAGCAGTTCTTC
TRBV6-1	.	few	TRBJ1-5	CASSQLGRRSQPQHF	TGTGCCAGCAGTCAACTCGGACGGCGGAGTCAGCCCCAGCATTTT
TRBV20-1	.	few	TRBJ1-5	CSAKRQVGQAYSNQPQHF	TGCAGTGCTAAGAGGCAGGTAGGGCAGGCTTATAGCAATCAGCCCCAGCATTTT
TRBV20-1	TRBD2	.	TRBJ2-5	CSARSGTRQETQYF	TGCAGTGCTAGATCCGGGACTAGGCAAGAGACCCAGTACTTC
TRBV7-2	.	few	TRBJ1-1	CASSLVGRVTEAFF	TGTGCCAGCAGCTTAGTGGGGAGGGTCACTGAAGCTTTCTTT
TRBV20-1	TRBD1	.	TRBJ2-7	CSARSQDRETYEQYF	TGCAGTGCTAGATCCCAGGACAGGGAAACCTACGAGCAGTACTTC
TRBV7-2	.	many	TRBJ2-2	CASSLAWRGTGELFF	TGTGCCAGCAGCTTAGCGTGGAGGGGGACCGGGGAGCTGTTTTTT
TRBV10-3	TRBD2	.	TRBJ2-1	CAIRGTSGRFNDEQFF	TGTGCCATCAGGGGGACTAGCGGGAGATTTAACGATGAGCAGTTCTTC
TRBV7-9	.	few	TRBJ2-2	CASSPSEAGELFF	TGTGCCAGCAGCCCCAGCGAGGCCGGGGAGCTGTTTTTT
TRBV7-8	.	.	TRBJ1-6	CASSRLVPNSPLHF	TGTGCCAGCAGCCGACTTGTCCCCAATTCACCCCTCCACTTT
TRBV19	TRBD1	few	TRBJ1-5	CASSRDRGPYSNQPQHF	TGTGCCAGTAGCCGGGACAGGGGGCCCTATAGCAATCAGCCCCAGCATTTT
TRBV7-2	.	.	TRBJ2-5	CASSLGGWGGGETQYF	TGTGCCAGCAGCTTAGGGGGTTGGGGGGGGGGCGAGACCCAGTACTTC
TRBV12-3/TRBV12-4	.	few	TRBJ2-3	CASTKLVGADTQYF	TGTGCCAGCACCAAACTCGTGGGGGCAGATACGCAGTATTTT
TRBV6-1	TRBD1	.	TRBJ1-5	CASSPYRGRSEFVNQPQHF	TGTGCCAGCAGTCCGTACAGGGGGCGTAGTGAGTTCGTCAATCAGCCCCAGCATTTT
TRBV12-3/TRBV12-4	.	few	TRBJ2-7	CASSSEVPSYEQYF	TGTGCCAGCAGTTCGGAGGTCCCCAGCTACGAGCAGTACTTC
TRBV7-2	.	few	TRBJ2-1	CASRLRAGEQFF	TGTGCCAGCAGGTTACGGGCGGGTGAGCAGTTCTTC
TRBV2	.	.	TRBJ2-3	CASSEYWADTQYF	TGTGCCAGCAGTGAATATTGGGCAGATACGCAGTATTTT
TRBV20-1	TRBD1	.	TRBJ2-7	CSASNRGPLEQYF	TGCAGTGCTAGCAACAGGGGGCCCCTCGAGCAGTACTTC
TRBV5-1	.	.	TRBJ2-5	CASRRGIQETQYF	TGCGCCAGCAGACGAGGAATTCAAGAGACCCAGTACTTC
TRBV19	.	once	TRBJ2-2	CASSIVGANTGELFF	TGTGCCAGTAGTATAGTGGGAGCAAACACCGGGGAGCTGTTTTTT
TRBV11-3	.	.	TRBJ2-1	CASSLDWRGVSYNEQFF	TGTGCCAGCAGCTTAGATTGGCGGGGTGTGTCCTACAATGAGCAGTTCTTC
TRBV12-3/TRBV12-4	.	.	TRBJ2-1	CARSLSTRQFF	TGTGCCAGAAGTTTATCCACCAGGCAGTTCTTC
TRBV6-1	.	.	TRBJ2-2	CASSDRGDANTGELFF	TGTGCCAGCAGTGACAGGGGGGACGCGAACACCGGGGAGCTGTTTTTT
TRBV7-2	.	few	TRBJ1-2	CASRDVGGLSYGYTF	TGTGCCAGCAGGGACGTGGGGGGCCTGAGCTATGGCTACACCTTC
TRBV27	.	.	TRBJ2-5	CASRLQGGAALVTQYF	TGTGCCAGCAGGCTCCAGGGGGGGGCCGCTTTAGTGACCCAGTACTTC
TRBV27	TRBD2	few	TRBJ2-1	CASSLEGLAAYNEQFF	TGTGCCAGCAGTTTAGAAGGCCTAGCGGCCTACAATGAGCAGTTCTTC
TRBV6-6	TRBD1	.	TRBJ1-4	CASSLRGLETNEKLFF	TGTGCCAGCAGTCTCAGGGGGCTCGAAACTAATGAAAAACTGTTTTTT
TRBV7-2	.	.	TRBJ2-1	CASSLDAYNEQFF	TGTGCCAGCTCCCTGGATGCCTACAATGAGCAGTTCTTC
TRBV5-4	.	.	TRBJ2-3	CASSPTSSHPRRDTQYF	TGTGCCAGCAGCCCCACCTCAAGTCACCCTAGGCGGGATACGCAGTATTTT
TRBV28	.	few	TRBJ1-5	CASSLWFDDPGNQPQHF	TGTGCCAGCAGTTTATGGTTTGATGACCCGGGCAATCAGCCCCAGCATTTT
TRBV28	TRBD2	.	TRBJ2-7	CASSLSLRLAGPYEQYF	TGTGCCAGCAGTTTATCCCTCCGACTAGCGGGCCCCTACGAGCAGTACTTC
TRBV7-8	TRBD2	once	TRBJ2-7	CASSSLAGPTSEQYF	TGTGCCAGCAGCTCCTTAGCGGGGCCAACGAGCGAGCAGTACTTC
TRBV7-8	.	.	TRBJ2-5	CASAHGGETQYF	TGTGCCAGCGCCCACGGAGGGGAGACCCAGTACTTC
TRBV6-1	TRBD1	.	TRBJ1-2	CASSPRQGLGYGYTF	TGTGCCAGCAGTCCGAGACAGGGTCTTGGCTATGGCTACACCTTC
TRBV7-2	.	many	TRBJ2-1	CASSSSPYNEQFF	TGTGCCAGCAGTTCCTCCCCCTACAATGAGCAGTTCTTC
TRBV7-2	.	few	TRBJ2-7	CASSLASALDYEQYF	TGTGCCAGCAGCTTAGCGTCTGCACTCGACTACGAGCAGTACTTC
TRBV15	TRBD2	.	TRBJ2-2	CATSRDRRNWRERTTGELFF	TGTGCCACCAGCAGAGACCGCCGGAATTGGCGGGAGAGGACCACCGGGGAGCTGTTTTTT
TRBV6-2/TRBV6-3	.	.	TRBJ2-1	CASSRWAYNEQFF	TGTGCCAGCAGCCGTTGGGCCTACAATGAGCAGTTCTTC
TRBV6-5	.	.	TRBJ2-3	CASRGTGQDTQYF	TGTGCCAGCAGGGGAACAGGGCAAGATACGCAGTATTTT
TRBV7-2	.	few	TRBJ2-7	CASSLGSSGPGEQYF	TGTGCCAGCAGCTTAGGTTCGAGCGGGCCGGGGGAGCAGTACTTC
TRBV29-1	.	.	TRBJ2-1	CSVNELVPYNEQFF	TGCAGCGTTAATGAACTAGTCCCCTACAATGAGCAGTTCTTC
TRBV7-2	.	few	TRBJ1-2	CASSLVAGRSNYGYTF	TGTGCCAGCAGCTTAGTGGCAGGGCGATCTAACTATGGCTACACCTTC